A selection of T cell receptor beta chains follows, all from one sample in a study of cytotoxic CD8 clonotypes in ibrutinib-treated CLL. Assay used: immunoSEQ multiplex PCR; TCRdb lists only in-frame clones, some missing. Here the sample spans some 200,000 clones, over 55% being singletons. The specimen was PBMCs, collected after 24 months of ibrutinib treatment. These receptors were obtained from a human donor with chronic lymphocytic leukemia. The CDR3 runs from the conserved cysteine through the conserved F or W. D genes are given only for firm matches. Clone size is stated in some rows and not others, as once, few, many or a class when expanded.

cdr3_aa: CATSSGAGAQEQYF
cdr3_nt: TGTGCCACCAGCAGCGGAGCAGGGGCGCAGGAGCAGTACTTC
clone_size: once
v_call: TRBV15
j_call: TRBJ2-7
d_call: NA

cdr3_aa: CASSPFQGDGYTF
cdr3_nt: TGTGCCAGCTCACCCTTTCAGGGAGATGGCTACACCTTC
clone_size: few
v_call: TRBV18
j_call: TRBJ1-2
d_call: NA

cdr3_aa: CASSWSGASTDTQYF
cdr3_nt: TGTGCCAGCAGCTGGAGCGGAGCTAGCACAGATACGCAGTATTTT
clone_size: NA
v_call: TRBV7-2
j_call: TRBJ2-3
d_call: NA

cdr3_aa: CASSTRTGNSGNTIYF
cdr3_nt: TGTGCCAGCAGCACCCGGACAGGAAACTCTGGAAACACCATATATTTT
clone_size: few
v_call: TRBV7-9
j_call: TRBJ1-3
d_call: TRBD1

cdr3_aa: CASSRWGPTTGELFF
cdr3_nt: TGTGCCAGCAGCAGATGGGGACCAACTACGGGGGAGCTGTTTTTT
clone_size: NA
v_call: TRBV6-5
j_call: TRBJ2-2
d_call: NA

cdr3_aa: CASSPTGWSGYTF
cdr3_nt: TGTGCCAGCAGCCCAACAGGGTGGAGTGGCTACACCTTC
clone_size: NA
v_call: TRBV6-5
j_call: TRBJ1-2
d_call: NA

cdr3_aa: CASTGQLAKNIQYF
cdr3_nt: TGTGCCAGTACCGGCCAGCTAGCCAAAAACATTCAGTACTTC
clone_size: few
v_call: TRBV19
j_call: TRBJ2-4
d_call: NA

cdr3_aa: CSVGTLAFTDTQYF
cdr3_nt: TGCAGCGTTGGAACACTAGCCTTTACAGATACGCAGTATTTT
clone_size: NA
v_call: TRBV29-1
j_call: TRBJ2-3
d_call: NA

cdr3_aa: CASSYRGRDTQYF
cdr3_nt: TGTGCCAGCAGTTACAGGGGCAGGGATACGCAGTATTTT
clone_size: NA
v_call: TRBV6-6
j_call: TRBJ2-3
d_call: NA

cdr3_aa: CASSQDRLGAGTDTQYF
cdr3_nt: TGCGCCAGCAGCCAAGATCGGCTGGGGGCAGGGACAGATACGCAGTATTTT
clone_size: once
v_call: TRBV4-3
j_call: TRBJ2-3
d_call: NA

cdr3_aa: CASSWTGQDTDTQYF
cdr3_nt: TGTGCCAGCAGTTGGACAGGGCAGGACACAGATACGCAGTATTTT
clone_size: NA
v_call: TRBV5-4
j_call: TRBJ2-3
d_call: TRBD1

cdr3_aa: CASSLGTRVPGITQYF
cdr3_nt: TGTGCCAGCAGCTTAGGGACTAGGGTACCCGGTATTACGCAGTATTTT
clone_size: NA
v_call: TRBV7-9
j_call: TRBJ2-3
d_call: TRBD2

cdr3_aa: CASSSGGTVVPGAFF
cdr3_nt: TGCGCCAGCAGTTCCGGCGGGACAGTCGTACCTGGAGCTTTCTTT
clone_size: few
v_call: TRBV10-2
j_call: TRBJ1-1
d_call: TRBD1

cdr3_aa: CASSPRPTQETQYF
cdr3_nt: TGTGCCAGCAGCCCGAGGCCTACCCAAGAGACCCAGTACTTC
clone_size: NA
v_call: TRBV7-7
j_call: TRBJ2-5
d_call: NA

cdr3_aa: CASATERLAGVPRYF
cdr3_nt: TGTGCCAGCGCGACCGAACGACTAGCGGGAGTCCCTCGGTACTTC
clone_size: NA
v_call: TRBV7-2
j_call: TRBJ2-7
d_call: TRBD2

cdr3_aa: CATSSGDFIGELFF
cdr3_nt: TGTGCCACCAGCAGTGGGGATTTCATCGGGGAGCTGTTTTTT
clone_size: once
v_call: TRBV15
j_call: TRBJ2-2
d_call: NA

cdr3_aa: CASSLGAQTSSGGYTF
cdr3_nt: TGTGCCAGCAGCTTAGGGGCTCAAACATCTAGCGGTGGCTACACCTTC
clone_size: NA
v_call: TRBV7-9
j_call: TRBJ1-2
d_call: NA

cdr3_aa: CAWSPLAGRPLNNEQFF
cdr3_nt: TGTGCCTGGAGTCCGTTAGCGGGACGGCCCTTGAACAATGAGCAGTTCTTC
clone_size: NA
v_call: TRBV30
j_call: TRBJ2-1
d_call: TRBD2

cdr3_aa: CASSPGQGDQPQHF
cdr3_nt: TGCGCCAGCAGCCCGGGACAGGGGGATCAGCCCCAGCATTTT
clone_size: NA
v_call: TRBV5-1
j_call: TRBJ1-5
d_call: TRBD1

cdr3_aa: CASSSRIAKNIQYF
cdr3_nt: TGTGCCAGCAGCTCCCGGATAGCCAAAAACATTCAGTACTTC
clone_size: few
v_call: TRBV11-2
j_call: TRBJ2-4
d_call: NA

cdr3_aa: CASSSLAGEYNEQFF
cdr3_nt: TGTGCCAGCAGTTCACTAGCGGGAGAGTACAATGAGCAGTTCTTC
clone_size: NA
v_call: TRBV9
j_call: TRBJ2-1
d_call: TRBD2

cdr3_aa: CASSSRRGNTEAFF
cdr3_nt: TGTGCCAGCAGTTCCAGACGGGGTAACACTGAAGCTTTCTTT
clone_size: few
v_call: TRBV6-1
j_call: TRBJ1-1
d_call: NA

cdr3_aa: CASSQDRASGYNEQFF
cdr3_nt: TGCGCCAGCAGCCAAGACAGGGCTAGCGGATACAATGAGCAGTTCTTC
clone_size: NA
v_call: TRBV4-1
j_call: TRBJ2-1
d_call: TRBD2

cdr3_aa: CASSRLQGKEVSYTF
cdr3_nt: TGTGCCAGCTCACGTTTACAGGGGAAGGAAGTTAGTTACACCTTC
clone_size: NA
v_call: TRBV18
j_call: TRBJ1-2
d_call: TRBD1

cdr3_aa: CASSPRLGGGEAEAFF
cdr3_nt: TGTGCCAGCAGCCCCAGGCTGGGCGGGGGGGAGGCTGAAGCTTTCTTT
clone_size: NA
v_call: TRBV14
j_call: TRBJ1-1
d_call: NA

cdr3_aa: CAIKQEGTVEAFF
cdr3_nt: TGTGCCATCAAGCAAGAGGGGACAGTCGAAGCTTTCTTT
clone_size: once
v_call: TRBV10-3
j_call: TRBJ1-1
d_call: TRBD1

cdr3_aa: CASSLLSAGGPWETQYF
cdr3_nt: TGTGCCAGCAGCTTATTATCAGCGGGAGGGCCCTGGGAGACCCAGTACTTC
clone_size: NA
v_call: TRBV11-2
j_call: TRBJ2-5
d_call: TRBD2

cdr3_aa: CASTLDRRSYGYTF
cdr3_nt: TGTGCCAGCACCTTGGACAGGAGATCATATGGCTACACCTTC
clone_size: few
v_call: TRBV21-1
j_call: TRBJ1-2
d_call: NA

cdr3_aa: CASSYRTGTGELFF
cdr3_nt: TGTGCCAGCAGCTATCGGACAGGGACCGGGGAGCTGTTTTTT
clone_size: few
v_call: TRBV7-2
j_call: TRBJ2-2
d_call: TRBD1

cdr3_aa: CASSPGQANYGYTF
cdr3_nt: TGCGCCAGCAGCCCCGGACAGGCGAACTATGGCTACACCTTC
clone_size: few
v_call: TRBV5-1
j_call: TRBJ1-2
d_call: TRBD1

cdr3_aa: CASSLQLAGVPGELFF
cdr3_nt: TGCGCCAGCAGCTTGCAACTAGCGGGAGTGCCCGGGGAGCTGTTTTTT
clone_size: NA
v_call: TRBV5-1
j_call: TRBJ2-2
d_call: TRBD2

cdr3_aa: CASSLGLGSVEQYF
cdr3_nt: TGTGCCAGCAGCTTAGGCCTCGGGAGTGTCGAGCAGTACTTC
clone_size: few
v_call: TRBV11-2
j_call: TRBJ2-7
d_call: NA

cdr3_aa: CASSLGEAYEQYF
cdr3_nt: TGTGCCAGCAGCTTAGGTGAGGCCTACGAGCAGTACTTC
clone_size: NA
v_call: TRBV7-6
j_call: TRBJ2-7
d_call: NA

cdr3_aa: CASSKPLAGETFEQFF
cdr3_nt: TGTGCCAGCAGCAAACCCCTAGCGGGAGAAACTTTTGAGCAGTTCTTC
clone_size: NA
v_call: TRBV27
j_call: TRBJ2-1
d_call: TRBD2

cdr3_aa: CASSLAVREETQYF
cdr3_nt: TGTGCCAGCAGCTTAGCGGTCCGTGAAGAGACCCAGTACTTC
clone_size: NA
v_call: TRBV7-8
j_call: TRBJ2-5
d_call: NA

cdr3_aa: CASSTRTGGNGYTF
cdr3_nt: TGTGCCAGCAGTACCCGGACAGGGGGTAACGGCTACACCTTC
clone_size: few
v_call: TRBV6-5
j_call: TRBJ1-2
d_call: TRBD1

cdr3_aa: CASSLEGATEAFF
cdr3_nt: TGTGCCAGCAGCTTAGAGGGGGCCACTGAAGCTTTCTTT
clone_size: NA
v_call: TRBV7-9
j_call: TRBJ1-1
d_call: TRBD1

cdr3_aa: CASSARGASYEQYF
cdr3_nt: TGTGCCAGCAGCGCGCGGGGGGCGTCCTACGAGCAGTACTTC
clone_size: NA
v_call: TRBV9
j_call: TRBJ2-7
d_call: TRBD2